Below, 8 T cell receptor beta chains from the same sample are listed, as sequenced in a study of blood T cell repertoires in COVID-19 (dated by TCRdb to 2019 to 2021). Library creation used the immunoSEQ multiplex PCR assay. TCRdb carries this immuneACCESS record with in-frame sequences only. Its versions omit some clonotypes, under half of them owing to an unresolved V gene in the studies checked, with the rest unexplained. For this sample the table gives under 200,000 clones, of which 80% to 90% were detected only once. Approximately 8% of the sample lies in the top ten. Material for sequencing was peripheral blood. These receptor sequences come from a man between 60 and 75 years old with acute or convalescent COVID-19.

This clone was picked up one time. This chain links TRBV6-5 with TRBJ2-2; 7 nucleotides agree with TRBD2. Germline V CDR1 and CDR2: MNHEY, SVGAGI. This CDR3 contains 16 residues. The J segment lost 3 bases and the V segment lost 2 bases, leaving 6 bases of the junction unmatched. The CDR3 sequence is CASSYRGEGDTGELFF. The DNA for the CDR3 is TGTGCCAGCAGTTACAGAGGGGAGGGCGACACCGGGGAGCTGTTTTTT.

CDR3 sequence: CASTHAGGTGELFF. The CDR3 DNA is TGTGCCAGCACACACGCAGGGGGCACCGGGGAGCTGTTTTTT. The chain combines TRBV6-5 with TRBJ2-2; 7 bases align to TRBD1. Germline-derived CDR1 and CDR2 are MNHEY and SVGAGI. Unmatched junction bases numbered 6, after V lost 7 bases and J lost 4 bases. The CDR3 runs to 14 residues.

This chain connects TRBV5-1 to TRBJ2-2, with 8 bases matching TRBD2. J was trimmed by 8 bases and V by 4 bases; bases with no gene match: 16. The germline CDR1 and CDR2 sequences are SGHRS and YFSETQ. The CDR3 runs 17 residues. The CDR3 bases are TGCGCCAGCAGCCCTAGTACTAGCGGACTCCCCATTGGGGAGCTGTTTTTT. Encoded protein: CASSPSTSGLPIGELFF.

J is TRBJ2-1 and V is TRBV4-2; tentative D call: TRBD2 (6 bases). The CDR3 is 16 amino acids. The germline V gene encodes CDR1 LGHNA and CDR2 YNFKEQ. Trimming shortened V by 4 bases and J by 0 bases, and 13 bases separated the two germline ends. This chain's CDR3 is CASSRGVPRSYNEQFF. The CDR3 DNA reads as TGTGCCAGCAGCCGCGGGGTTCCCCGCTCCTACAATGAGCAGTTCTTC.

V and J are TRBV3-1 (or the pseudogene TRBV3-2) and TRBJ2-1; 9 bases match TRBD2. Germline CDR1 is LGHDT and CDR2 is YNNKEL (reference sequence). V shed 3 bases, J shed 3 bases, and the junction held 3 bases outside the gene matches. The CDR3 is made up of 15 amino acids. The CDR3 protein is CASSHWTSDYNEQFF. The DNA for the CDR3 is TGTGCCAGCAGCCACTGGACTAGCGACTACAATGAGCAGTTCTTC.

This clone appeared once. CDR3: CASSLLSRGYNSPLHF. As DNA, the CDR3 is TGTGCCAGCAGCTTATTGAGCAGGGGGTATAATTCACCCCTCCACTTT. This chain connects TRBV7-2 to TRBJ1-6, with 7 nucleotides matching TRBD1. J gave up 4 bases and V 2 bases, and 5 bases lay outside the gene matches. The CDR3 totals 16 residues. Germline CDR1 is SGHTA and CDR2 is FQGNSA. Based on the CDR3 plus reference TRBV7-2 and TRBJ1-6, the full variable domain is GAGVSQSPSNKVTEKGKDVELRCDPISGHTALYWYRQSLGQGLEFLIYFQGNSAPDKSGLPSDRFSAERTGGSVSTLTIQRTQQEDSAVYLCASSLLSRGYNSPLHFGNGTRLTVT.

The rearrangement links TRBV5-1 to TRBJ2-3; D may be TRBD2 (6 bases). V was trimmed by 0 bases and J by 4 bases, leaving 18 bases between them. Germline assignment: CDR1 SGHRS and CDR2 YFSETQ. CDR3 length: 17 residues. DNA for the CDR3: TGCGCCAGCAGCTTGGCCGGGGGACTCCGGCCCGCAGATACGCAGTATTTT. Translating it yields CASSLAGGLRPADTQYF. Filled out from reference TRBV5-1 and TRBJ2-3, the complete variable domain reads KAGVTQTPRYLIKTRGQQVTLSCSPISGHRSVSWYQQTPGQGLQFLFEYFSETQRNKGNFPGRFSGRQFSNSRSEMNVSTLELGDSALYLCASSLAGGLRPADTQYFGPGTRLTVL.

This chain connects TRBV5-6 to TRBJ2-7, with 9 bases that match TRBD2. Per the germline V gene, CDR1 is SGHDT and CDR2 is YYEEEE. Trimming took 0 bases from V and 0 from J; bases not matched to a gene: 4. This CDR3 is built from 16 residues. CDR3 amino acids: CASSLAPTSGSYEQYF. The CDR3 DNA reads TGTGCCAGCAGCTTGGCCCCGACTAGCGGCTCCTACGAGCAGTACTTC.